This T cell receptor (beta chain) was recovered during a study of shared clonotypes between healthy human individuals. Points from the study as a whole: Against clonotypes common to all four donors, non-shared ones had lower generation probabilities.

The assay was immunoSEQ multiplex PCR, and TCRdb's table has in-frame clones only and misses some. The table shows a few million clones, with approximately 94% occurring only once. V was clipped by 0 bases and J by 4 bases; unmatched bases: 1. Germline V gives CDR1 ENHRY, CDR2 SYGVKD. The CDR3 runs 14 residues. With respect to this clone: Its antigen is currently unknown. The sample contains more than one DNA sequence encoding this CDR3.

The gene calls are TRBV10-3 and TRBJ2-5, with 8 bases aligning to TRBD1. Sequencing was carried out using naive CD4+ T cells sorted from blood. The subset was: CD45RA+ positively selected. This clonotype was sampled from a man between 18 and 29 years old in good health. CDR3 region: CAISESRGRETQYF. The CDR3, as DNA: TGTGCCATCAGTGAGTCCAGGGGGCGAGAGACCCAGTACTTC.